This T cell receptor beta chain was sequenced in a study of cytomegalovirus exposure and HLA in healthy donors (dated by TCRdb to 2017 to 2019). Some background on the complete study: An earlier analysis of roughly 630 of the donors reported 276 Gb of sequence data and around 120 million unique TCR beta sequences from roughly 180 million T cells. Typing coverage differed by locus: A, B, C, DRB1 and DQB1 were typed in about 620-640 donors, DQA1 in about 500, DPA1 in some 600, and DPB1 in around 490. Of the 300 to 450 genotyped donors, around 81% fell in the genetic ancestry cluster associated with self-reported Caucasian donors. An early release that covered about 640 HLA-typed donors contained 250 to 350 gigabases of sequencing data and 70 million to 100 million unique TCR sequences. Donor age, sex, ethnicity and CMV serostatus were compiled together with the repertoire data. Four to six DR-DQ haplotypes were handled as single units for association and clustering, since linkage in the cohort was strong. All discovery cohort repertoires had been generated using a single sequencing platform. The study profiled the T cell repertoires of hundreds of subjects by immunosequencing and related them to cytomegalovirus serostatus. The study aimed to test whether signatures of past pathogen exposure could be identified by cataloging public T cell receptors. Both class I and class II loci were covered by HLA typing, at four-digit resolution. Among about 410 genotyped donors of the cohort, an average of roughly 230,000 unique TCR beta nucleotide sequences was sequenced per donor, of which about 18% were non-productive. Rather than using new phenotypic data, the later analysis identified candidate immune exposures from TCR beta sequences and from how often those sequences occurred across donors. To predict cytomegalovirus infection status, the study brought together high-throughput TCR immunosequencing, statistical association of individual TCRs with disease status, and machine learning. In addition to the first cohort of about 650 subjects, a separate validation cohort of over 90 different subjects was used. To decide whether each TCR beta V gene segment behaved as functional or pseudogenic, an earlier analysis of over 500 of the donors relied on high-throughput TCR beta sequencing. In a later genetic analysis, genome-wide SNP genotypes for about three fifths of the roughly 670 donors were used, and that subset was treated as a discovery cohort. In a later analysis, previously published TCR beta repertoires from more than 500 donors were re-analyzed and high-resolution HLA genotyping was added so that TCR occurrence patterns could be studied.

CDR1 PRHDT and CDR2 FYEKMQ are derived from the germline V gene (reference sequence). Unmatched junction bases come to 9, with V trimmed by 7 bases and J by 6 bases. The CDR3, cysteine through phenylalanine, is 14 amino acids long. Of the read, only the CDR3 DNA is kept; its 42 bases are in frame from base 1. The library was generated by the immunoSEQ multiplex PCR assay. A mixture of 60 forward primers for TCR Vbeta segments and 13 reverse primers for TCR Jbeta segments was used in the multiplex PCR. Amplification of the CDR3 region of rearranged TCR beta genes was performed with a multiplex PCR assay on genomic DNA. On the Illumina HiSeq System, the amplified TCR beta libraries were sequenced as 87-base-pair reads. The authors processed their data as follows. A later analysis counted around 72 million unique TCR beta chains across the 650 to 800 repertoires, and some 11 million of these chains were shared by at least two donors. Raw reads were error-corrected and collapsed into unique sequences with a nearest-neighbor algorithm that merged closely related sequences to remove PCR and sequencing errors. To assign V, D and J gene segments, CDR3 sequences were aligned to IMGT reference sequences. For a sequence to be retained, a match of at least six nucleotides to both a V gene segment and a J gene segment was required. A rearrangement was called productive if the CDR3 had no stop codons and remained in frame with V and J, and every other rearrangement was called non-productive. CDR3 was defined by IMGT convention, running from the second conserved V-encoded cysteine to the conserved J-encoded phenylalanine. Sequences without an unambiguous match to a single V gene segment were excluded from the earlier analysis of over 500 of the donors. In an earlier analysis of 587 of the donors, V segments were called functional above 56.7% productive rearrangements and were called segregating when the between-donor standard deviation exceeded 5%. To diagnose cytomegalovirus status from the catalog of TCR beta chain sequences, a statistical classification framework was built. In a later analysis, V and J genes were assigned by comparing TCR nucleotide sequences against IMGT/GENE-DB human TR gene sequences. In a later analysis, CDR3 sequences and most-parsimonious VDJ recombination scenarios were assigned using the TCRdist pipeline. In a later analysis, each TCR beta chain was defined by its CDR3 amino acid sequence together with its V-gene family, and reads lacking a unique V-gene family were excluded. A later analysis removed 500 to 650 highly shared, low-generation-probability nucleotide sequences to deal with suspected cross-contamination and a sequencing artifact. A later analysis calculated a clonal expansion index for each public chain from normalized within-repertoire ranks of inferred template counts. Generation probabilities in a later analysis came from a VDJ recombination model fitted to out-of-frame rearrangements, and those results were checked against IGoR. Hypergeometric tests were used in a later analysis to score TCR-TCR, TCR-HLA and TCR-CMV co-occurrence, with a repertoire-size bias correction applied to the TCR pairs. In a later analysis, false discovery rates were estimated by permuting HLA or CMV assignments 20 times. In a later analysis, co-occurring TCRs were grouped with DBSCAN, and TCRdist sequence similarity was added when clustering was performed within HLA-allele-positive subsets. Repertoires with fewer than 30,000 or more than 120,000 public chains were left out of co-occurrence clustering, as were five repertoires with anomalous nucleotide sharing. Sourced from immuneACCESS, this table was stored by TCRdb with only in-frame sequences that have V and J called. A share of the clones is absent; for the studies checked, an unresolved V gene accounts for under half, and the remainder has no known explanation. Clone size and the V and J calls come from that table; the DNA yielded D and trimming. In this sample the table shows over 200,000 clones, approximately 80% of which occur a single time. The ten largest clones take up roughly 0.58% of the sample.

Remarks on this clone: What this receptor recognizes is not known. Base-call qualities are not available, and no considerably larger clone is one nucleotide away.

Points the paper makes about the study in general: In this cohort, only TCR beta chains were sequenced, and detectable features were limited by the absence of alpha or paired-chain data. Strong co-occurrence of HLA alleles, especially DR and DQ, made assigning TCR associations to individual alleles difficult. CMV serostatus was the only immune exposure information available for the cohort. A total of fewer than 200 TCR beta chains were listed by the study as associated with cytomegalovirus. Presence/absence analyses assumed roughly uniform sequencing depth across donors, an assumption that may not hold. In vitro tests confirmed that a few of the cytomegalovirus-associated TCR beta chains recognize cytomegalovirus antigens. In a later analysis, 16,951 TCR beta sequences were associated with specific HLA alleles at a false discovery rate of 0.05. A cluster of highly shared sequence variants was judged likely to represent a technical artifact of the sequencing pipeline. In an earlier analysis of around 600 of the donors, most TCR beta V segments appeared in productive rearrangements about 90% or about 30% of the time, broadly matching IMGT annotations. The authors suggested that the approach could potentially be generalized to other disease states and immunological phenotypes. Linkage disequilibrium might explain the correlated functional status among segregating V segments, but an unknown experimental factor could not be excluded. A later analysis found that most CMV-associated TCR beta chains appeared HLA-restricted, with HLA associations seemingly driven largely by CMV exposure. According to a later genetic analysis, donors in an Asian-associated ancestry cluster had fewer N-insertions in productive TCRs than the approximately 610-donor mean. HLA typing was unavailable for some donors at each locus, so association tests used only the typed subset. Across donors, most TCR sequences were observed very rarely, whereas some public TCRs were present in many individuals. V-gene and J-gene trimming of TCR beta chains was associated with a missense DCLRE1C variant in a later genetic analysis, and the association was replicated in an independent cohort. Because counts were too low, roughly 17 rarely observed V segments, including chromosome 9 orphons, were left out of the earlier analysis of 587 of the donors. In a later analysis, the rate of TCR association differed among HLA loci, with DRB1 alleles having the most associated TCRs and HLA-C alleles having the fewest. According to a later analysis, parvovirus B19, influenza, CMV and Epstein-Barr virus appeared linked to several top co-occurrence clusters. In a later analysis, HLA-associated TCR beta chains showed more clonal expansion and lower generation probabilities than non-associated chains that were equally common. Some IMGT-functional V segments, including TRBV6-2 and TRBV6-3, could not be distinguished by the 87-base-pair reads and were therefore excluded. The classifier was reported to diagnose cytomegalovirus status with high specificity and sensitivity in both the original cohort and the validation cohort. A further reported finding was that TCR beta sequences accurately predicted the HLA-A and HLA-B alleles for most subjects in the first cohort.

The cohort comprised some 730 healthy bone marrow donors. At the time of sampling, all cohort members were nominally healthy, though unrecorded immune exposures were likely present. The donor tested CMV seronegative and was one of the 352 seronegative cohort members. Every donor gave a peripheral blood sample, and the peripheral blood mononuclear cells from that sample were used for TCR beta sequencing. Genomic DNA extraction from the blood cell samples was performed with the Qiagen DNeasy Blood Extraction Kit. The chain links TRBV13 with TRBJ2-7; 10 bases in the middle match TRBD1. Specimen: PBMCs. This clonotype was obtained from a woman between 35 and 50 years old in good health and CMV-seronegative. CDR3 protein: CASTRGQGSVEQYF. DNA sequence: TGTGCCAGCACCCGGGGACAGGGGTCTGTCGAGCAGTACTTC.